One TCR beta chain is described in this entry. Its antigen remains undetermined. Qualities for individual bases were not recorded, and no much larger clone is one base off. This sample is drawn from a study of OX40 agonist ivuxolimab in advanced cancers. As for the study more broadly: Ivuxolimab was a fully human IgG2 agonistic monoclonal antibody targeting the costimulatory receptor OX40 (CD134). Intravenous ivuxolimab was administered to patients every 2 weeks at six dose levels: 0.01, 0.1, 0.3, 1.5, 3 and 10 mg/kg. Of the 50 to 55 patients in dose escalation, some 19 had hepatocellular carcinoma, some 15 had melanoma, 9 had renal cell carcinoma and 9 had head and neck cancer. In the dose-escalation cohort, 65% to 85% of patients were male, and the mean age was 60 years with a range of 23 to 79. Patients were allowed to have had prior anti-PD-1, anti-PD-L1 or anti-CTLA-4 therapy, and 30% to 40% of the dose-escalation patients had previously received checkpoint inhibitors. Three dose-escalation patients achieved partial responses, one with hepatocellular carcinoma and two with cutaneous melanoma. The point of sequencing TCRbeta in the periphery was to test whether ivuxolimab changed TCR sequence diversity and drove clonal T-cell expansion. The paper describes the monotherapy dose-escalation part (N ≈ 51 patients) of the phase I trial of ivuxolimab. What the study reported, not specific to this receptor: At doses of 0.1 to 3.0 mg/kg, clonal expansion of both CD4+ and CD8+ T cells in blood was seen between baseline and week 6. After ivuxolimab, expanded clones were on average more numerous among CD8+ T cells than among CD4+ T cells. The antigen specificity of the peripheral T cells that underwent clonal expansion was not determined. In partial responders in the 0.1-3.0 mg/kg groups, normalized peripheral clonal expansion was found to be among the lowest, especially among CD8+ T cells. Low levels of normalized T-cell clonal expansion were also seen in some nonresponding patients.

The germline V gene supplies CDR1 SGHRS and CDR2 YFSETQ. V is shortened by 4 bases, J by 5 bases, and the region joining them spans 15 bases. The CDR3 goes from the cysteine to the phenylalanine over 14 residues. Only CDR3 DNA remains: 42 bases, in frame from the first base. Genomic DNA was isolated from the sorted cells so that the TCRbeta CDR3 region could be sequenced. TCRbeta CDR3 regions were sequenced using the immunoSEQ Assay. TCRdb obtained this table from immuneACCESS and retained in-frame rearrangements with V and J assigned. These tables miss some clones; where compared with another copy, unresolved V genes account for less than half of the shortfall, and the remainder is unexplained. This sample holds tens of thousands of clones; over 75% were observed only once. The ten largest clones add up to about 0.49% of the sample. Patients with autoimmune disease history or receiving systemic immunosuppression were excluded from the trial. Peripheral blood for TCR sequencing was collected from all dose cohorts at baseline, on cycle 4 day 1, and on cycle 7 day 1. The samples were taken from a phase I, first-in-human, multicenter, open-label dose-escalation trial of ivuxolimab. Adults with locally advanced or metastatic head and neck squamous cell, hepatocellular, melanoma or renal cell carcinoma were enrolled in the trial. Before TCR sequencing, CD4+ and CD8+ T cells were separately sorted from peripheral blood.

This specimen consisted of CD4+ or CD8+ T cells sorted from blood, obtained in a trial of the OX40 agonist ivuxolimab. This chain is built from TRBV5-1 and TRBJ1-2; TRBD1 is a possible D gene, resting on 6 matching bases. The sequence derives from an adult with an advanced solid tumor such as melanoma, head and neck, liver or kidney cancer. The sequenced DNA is TGCGCCAGCAGCCCCGAGGGGGATACTTATGGCTACACCTTC. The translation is CASSPEGDTYGYTF.